This T cell receptor (beta chain) stems from a study of control samples from healthy donors and cancer patients. Only in-frame clones appear in the TCRdb table, and some are missing; sequencing was by immunoSEQ multiplex PCR. Of 55,000 to 70,000 clones in the sample, almost 90% were seen once. CDR1 and CDR2 from the germline V gene are SEHNR and FQNEAQ (reference sequence). CDR3 length: 15 residues. The V end was cut by 0 bases, the J end by 2 bases, with 9 bases between. The specimen was PBMCs. The rearrangement joins TRBV7-9 to TRBJ2-3; a possible D gene is TRBD2 (5 bases). This clonotype was obtained from a man in his 60s with colorectal cancer. The CDR3 DNA follows: TGTGCCAGCAGCTTAGCGGGAGTGCCCACAGATACGCAGTATTTT. This codes for CASSLAGVPTDTQYF.